This TCR beta chain is drawn from a study of shared clonotypes between healthy human individuals (dated by TCRdb to the early 2020s). Background for the entire study: The cohort comprised a couple of women and a few men aged 18 to 49 years. Per donor, three plates each were used for CD4 naive and CD4 memory, two for CD8 naive, and one for CD8 memory. Libraries were prepared and TCR repertoires were sequenced by different laboratories using diverse techniques, in order to increase sequencing depth and limit assay-specific biases. To estimate repertoire size and how much clonotype sharing occurs between individuals, the study deeply sequenced the blood TCR repertoires of five healthy adults. Between about 0.94 and 8.9 billion PBMCs per donor were obtained by leukapheresis. The study at large found these results: Naive subsets generally had larger estimated clonotype richness than memory subsets. Clonotypes shared by all four sorted-subset donors showed higher generation probabilities than non-shared clonotypes. Rarefaction of sorted-subset datasets indicated incomplete sequencing despite the large sequencing depth. The small number of donors limited the genetic and exposure-history diversity represented. Only blood was sampled, and tissue TCR repertoires likely differ from those in blood. Pairwise subsampling indicated that sequencing depth was expected to affect the degree of clonotype sharing among donors. Sharing across a few donors was observed for around 5% of naive CD4, over 3% of naive CD8, over 2% of memory CD4, and around 0.4% of memory CD8 clonotypes.

The CDR3 starts with the cysteine, ends with the phenylalanine, and has 13 residues. Only CDR3 DNA is held: 39 bases, read in frame from base 1. In the germline V gene, CDR1 corresponds to MGHDK and CDR2 to SYGVNS. V lost 2 bases and J lost 1 base; the stretch between them is 6 bases long. TCR CDR3 regions were amplified from genomic DNA by multiplex PCR using the deep immunoSEQ assay. For each cell subset, the extracted genomic DNA was distributed evenly across all wells of several immunoSEQ 96-well plates, and each plate served as one replicate. For sorted subsets, roughly 200 ng of genomic DNA, equivalent to roughly 30,000 T cell genomes, went into each replicate PCR. Purified libraries were measured with a Qubit 3.0 fluorometer, size-checked on a Bioanalyzer 2100, and measured again with the KAPA Library Quantification kit. Each immunoSEQ 96-well plate was sequenced on its own single-read 150-cycle Illumina NextSeq 550 flow cell. The study's processing was this. Because the immunoSEQ output held only junctional sequences and lacked quality scores, the filtering could not match the filtering applied to full-length reads. Sequences were annotated with PyIR, a Python wrapper for IgBLAST v1.9, and V/J genes and CDR3 were assigned using IMGT germline references. Reads were filtered out if the reads had weak V/J assignments (E-value above 1e-6), no CDR3, stop codons, out-of-frame junctions, or ambiguous translated residues. V3J clonotypes were defined as sequences sharing an identical inferred V gene, J gene, and CDR3 amino acid sequence. To compute the percentage overlap between repertoires, the number of shared unique clonotypes was divided by the size of the smaller repertoire. Repertoire richness was assessed with RTK rarefaction, the Chao1 estimator, and Recon v2.1 estimates of unobserved clonotypes. Generation probabilities were computed with OLGA for all TCRbeta clonotypes obtained by the gDNA method from several donors. Held by TCRdb, this immuneACCESS table contains in-frame sequences only and omits some clones. Under half of the omission traces to an unresolved V gene where checked; the cause of the rest is unknown. V, J and clone size derive from that table, while D and trimming were established from the DNA sequence. For this sample the table gives over 2 million clones, of which approximately 95% were detected only once. The top ten clonotypes cover around 0.13% of the sample.

Note on this clone: Its antigen is not yet known. No quality values exist for individual bases; no much larger clone is one base distant. The same CDR3 is also encoded by other DNA sequences in this sample.

Donors were healthy HIV-negative adults with no recently reported acute infections or vaccinations. All donors were Caucasian adults living in Nashville, Tennessee, USA. CD4+ T cells were enriched by magnetic negative selection, after which naive cells were positively selected on CD45RA and the negative fraction was taken as the memory subset. Blood was collected by leukapheresis, and PBMCs were isolated by Ficoll-Histopaque density gradient centrifugation and then cryopreserved in liquid nitrogen vapor phase. Analytical flow cytometry was used to check the purity and quantity of each magnetically sorted T cell population. From each sorted fraction, genomic DNA was isolated and quantified by UV absorbance on a Nanodrop 2000c.

This TCR was sampled from a man younger than 35 in good health. Recombination connected TRBV25-1 to TRBJ2-7; no D gene can be assigned with confidence. The sequenced sample consisted of naive CD4+ T cells sorted from blood. This sample's cell subset or site label indicates: CD45RA+ positively selected. The nucleotides are TGTGCCAGCAGTGAAGGTGGGTCCTACGAGCAGTACTTC. Translated, it reads CASSEGGSYEQYF.